This T cell receptor beta chain was retrieved from a study of blood T cells in healthy people across ages. A second PCR, run for about 7 to 11 cycles, used a sample-barcoded 5' primer plus a J-beta primer mix. Every cDNA molecule carried a tag from a template-switch adaptor bearing 12 random nucleotides. TCRdb redid the calling of the 5' RACE reads with MiXCR, one entry per CDR3 protein. The sample holds nearly 800,000 distinct CDR3 sequences, approximately 60% seen once. CDR1 SGHRS and CDR2 YFSETQ come from the germline V gene. This CDR3 has 16 residues. The chain couples TRBV5-1 to TRBJ2-5; D tentatively fits TRBD1 or TRBD2 (6 bases each). The tail of the sequence fits TRBJ2-7 better, so the J call may be wrong. The sequencing sample was made of blood. The receptor was derived from a middle-aged man in good health. CDR3 sequence reads: CASSLEGETSFYEQYF. The CDR3 region has the DNA TGCGCCAGCAGCCTGGAGGGGGAGACTAGTTTCTACGAGCAGTACTTC.